Each of the 28 T cell receptor beta chains below was sequenced from the same sample in a study of blood T cell repertoires in COVID-19. Data came from immunoSEQ multiplex PCR; TCRdb stores just in-frame clones and leaves some out. Of about 28,000 clones in the sample, over 75% were seen once. Sequencing used peripheral blood. The receptors originated from an older man with active COVID-19.

This CDR3 reads CSVASPAGDQETQYF. The DNA for the CDR3 is TGCAGCGTTGCGTCCCCTGCGGGGGACCAAGAGACCCAGTACTTC. This chain connects TRBV29-1 to TRBJ2-5; 7 bases are shared with TRBD2. Germline loops: CDR1 SQVTM, CDR2 ANQGSEA. The CDR3 totals 15 residues. J lost 0 bases, V lost 4 bases, and 8 bases had no gene match.

This chain connects TRBV28 to TRBJ1-5; TRBD1 matches 8 bases. The V gene's germline CDR1 is MDHEN and CDR2 SYDVKM. CDR3 length: 15 amino acids. After removal of 4 bases from V and 4 bases from J, the junction contained 6 bases not matched to a gene. In DNA form, the CDR3 reads TGTGCCAGCAGTTCTGGACAGGGAGTTAATCAGCCCCAGCATTTT. Translating it yields CASSSGQGVNQPQHF.

V and J are TRBV5-1 and TRBJ2-7, with D possibly TRBD1 on 5 matching bases. The CDR3 spans 14 residues. The V end lost 0 bases, the J end lost 0 bases, and 7 bases lay between the germline ends. Germline CDR1 is SGHRS and CDR2 is YFSETQ. CDR3 nucleotide sequence: TGCGCCAGCAGCTTGGGGACAAGCTCCTACGAGCAGTACTTC. Protein sequence: CASSLGTSSYEQYF.

The count of this clone is one. V usage is TRBV7-3 and J usage is TRBJ2-1, with D possibly matching TRBD1 (6 bases). Per germline, CDR1 SGHTA and CDR2 FQGTGA. Trimming left V 6 bases short and J 9 bases short, with 21 bases between. The CDR3 spans 15 residues. The CDR3 region is CASRLTGQGNGEQFF. The CDR3, as DNA: TGTGCCAGCAGGCTCACAGGGCAGGGCAACGGTGAGCAGTTCTTC.

The rearrangement joins TRBV29-1 to TRBJ2-3; weak D call: TRBD2 (5 bases). Germline V gene sequence: CDR1 SQVTM, CDR2 ANQGSEA. V was cut by 6 bases and J by 4 bases, with 11 bases left in between. The CDR3 loop spans 12 amino acids. CDR3 amino acids: CSVEERADTQYF. DNA of the CDR3: TGCAGCGTGGAGGAGAGGGCAGATACGCAGTATTTT.

The rearrangement joins TRBV2 to TRBJ1-1; 8 nucleotides match TRBD1. The V gene end was trimmed by 11 bases and the J gene end by 6 bases; junction bases not matched to a gene: 5. Germline V CDR1 and CDR2: SNHLY, FYNNEI. The CDR3 loop spans 11 amino acids. CDR3 coding DNA: TGTGCCGGTGACAGGGGCGCTGAAGCTTTCTTT. Its translation is CAGDRGAEAFF.

The chain couples TRBV7-9 to TRBJ2-7, with D maybe TRBD1 (6 bases). The V gene's germline CDR1 is SEHNR and CDR2 FQNEAQ (reference sequence). The germline V and J ends were trimmed by 4 bases and 2 bases, with 9 bases remaining between them. This CDR3 has 13 residues. CDR3 DNA: TGTGCCAGCAGCTCGACAGGTACCTACGAGCAGTACTTC. Translated, it gives CASSSTGTYEQYF.

V and J are TRBV11-3 and TRBJ2-7, with D perhaps TRBD2 (5 bases). V lost 5 bases, J lost 4 bases, and 9 bases lay in between. In germline, CDR1 is SGHNT, CDR2 YENEEA. This CDR3 has 12 amino acids. CDR3 coding DNA: TGTGCCAGCAGCGGAGGCATGTACGAGCAGTACTTC. Amino acids: CASSGGMYEQYF.

V is TRBV10-3 and J is TRBJ1-1, with 9 bases that match TRBD1. Germline V gives CDR1 ENHRY, CDR2 SYGVKD. This CDR3 has 14 residues. With 4 bases clipped from V and 4 bases from J, the junction kept 4 bases outside the gene matches. The CDR3 sequence: CAISARQGGTEAFF. The CDR3 region has the DNA TGTGCCATCAGTGCACGACAGGGGGGCACTGAAGCTTTCTTT.

The chain combines TRBV6-6 with TRBJ2-7, with D perhaps TRBD1 (5 bases). The CDR3 is made up of 13 amino acids. V lost 4 bases to trimming and J lost 7 bases, with 14 bases between them. Germline V gives CDR1 MNHNY, CDR2 SVGAGI (reference sequence). CDR3 residues: CASSSRQISEQYF. As DNA, the CDR3 is TGTGCCAGCAGTTCCCGACAGATTTCAGAGCAGTACTTC.

The rearrangement links TRBV11-3 to TRBJ2-7; 11 bases map to TRBD1. V gave up 3 bases and J gave up 9 bases; unmatched junction bases: 10. Germline V gene data show CDR1 as SGHNT and CDR2 as YENEEA. This CDR3 has 15 residues. DNA of the CDR3: TGTGCCAGCAGCTTTTCCGGGACAGGGGGTTCTGGGCAGTACTTC. Translated: CASSFSGTGGSGQYF.

The rearrangement uses TRBV7-2 and TRBJ2-4; 11 bases fit TRBD2. The CDR3 has 18 amino acids. Germline CDR1 and CDR2: SGHTA and FQGNSA. The V gene end was trimmed by 5 bases and the J gene end by 6 bases; junction bases not matched to a gene: 15. The CDR3 sequence: CASSIANSGGAGGNIQYF. The CDR3 DNA is TGTGCCAGCAGCATCGCAAATAGCGGGGGGGCCGGGGGAAACATTCAGTACTTC.

CDR3 in amino acids: CASSIAGSAGSPLHF. CDR3 nucleotide sequence: TGTGCCAGTAGTATAGCCGGTTCGGCGGGTTCACCCCTCCACTTT. The chain couples TRBV19 to TRBJ1-6; D uncertain. In germline, CDR1 is LNHDA, CDR2 SQIVND (reference sequence). V shed 1 base and J shed 9 bases, with 13 bases lying between them. The CDR3 loop spans 15 amino acids.

The chain combines TRBV19 with TRBJ1-1, with TRBD1 as a possible D gene (6 bases). V shed 6 bases and J shed 1 base, with 15 bases lying between them. Germline V lookup: CDR1 LNHDA, CDR2 SQIVND (reference sequence). The CDR3 is 15 amino acids. As DNA, the CDR3 is TGTGCCAGTAGCTATGGGGGCAGGGGGAACACTGAAGCTTTCTTT. Residues: CASSYGGRGNTEAFF.

CDR3 amino acids: CASSLWTLNTEAFF. CDR3 DNA: TGTGCCAGCAGTCTTTGGACACTTAACACTGAAGCTTTCTTT. The gene calls are TRBV28 and TRBJ1-1; TRBD1 might be the D (5 bases). CDR1 is MDHEN and CDR2 is SYDVKM in the germline V gene. The CDR3 covers 14 residues. The ends were cut back, 5 bases at V and 2 bases at J, with 12 bases in the middle.

The V call is TRBV4-1, the J call TRBJ2-1; no definite D call. V dropped 0 bases and J dropped 2 bases, with 5 bases sitting between them. Germline V lookup: CDR1 MGHRA, CDR2 YSYEKL. The CDR3 is 14 amino acids. The CDR3 here is CASSQETAYNEQFF. Here the CDR3 DNA reads TGCGCCAGCAGCCAAGAAACGGCCTACAATGAGCAGTTCTTC.

This clone was seen more than once but under ten times. This chain links TRBV14 with TRBJ1-2; D not certain. The CDR3 loop spans 13 amino acids. Germline loops: CDR1 SGHDN, CDR2 FVKESK. The germline V and J ends were trimmed by 2 bases and 8 bases, with 12 bases remaining between them. CDR3 nucleotides: TGTGCCAGCAGCCAAAAGAGAGGAAGCGGCTACACCTTC. Translation gives CASSQKRGSGYTF.

The chain joins TRBV30 to TRBJ1-3; D is ambiguous. Trimming stripped 3 bases from V and 4 bases from J, with 10 bases between. Germline lookup yields CDR1 GTSNPN and CDR2 SVGIG (reference sequence). The CDR3 consists of 13 residues. CDR3 region: CAWRRAGGNTIYF. The CDR3 nucleotides are TGTGCCTGGAGGAGGGCAGGAGGAAACACCATATATTTT.

In the case of this clone: At one of its ends the junction is not consistent with the germline gene, which may arise from a read error. The chain is built from TRBV7-9 and TRBJ1-5, with 9 bases identical to TRBD1. The CDR3 is 15 residues long. From germline, CDR1 is SEHNR and CDR2 FQNEAQ (reference sequence). CDR3 coding DNA: TGTGCCAGCAGCGTAGGGACAGGGAGCAGTCAGCCCCAGCATTTT. Encoded protein: CASSVGTGSSQPQHF.

The J gene is TRBJ1-2, the V gene TRBV6-5; D remains ambiguous. The V gene's germline CDR1 is MNHEY and CDR2 SVGAGI. Trimming took 6 bases from V and 1 from J, leaving 15 bases between them. This CDR3 region has 15 residues. This CDR3 reads CASSYGPAGNYGYTF. The CDR3 bases are TGTGCCAGCAGCTATGGTCCAGCGGGTAACTATGGCTACACCTTC.

This chain joins TRBV11-2 and TRBJ1-2; perhaps TRBD1 as D (6 bases). CDR1 is SGHAT, CDR2 FQNNGV, per germline. The CDR3 consists of 16 residues. Trimming cost V 2 bases and J 1 base, with 14 bases left between them. CDR3 region: CASSLPGQPFNYGYTF. CDR3 sequence (DNA): TGTGCCAGCAGCTTACCGGGACAACCATTTAACTATGGCTACACCTTC.

The chain carries TRBV3-1 (or the pseudogene TRBV3-2) and TRBJ2-3; perhaps TRBD2 as D (6 bases). The germline gives CDR1 LGHDT, CDR2 YNNKEL (reference sequence). CDR3 length equals 16 residues. V lost 4 bases to trimming and J lost 2 bases, with 16 bases between them. The DNA of the CDR3 is TGTGCCAGCAGCCCCCCCCGGGGGAGACTCACAGATACGCAGTATTTT. Its protein is CASSPPRGRLTDTQYF.

CDR3 DNA: TGCAGTGCTAGTGGCAGGGTAAGGCATTTT. Amino acid sequence: CSASGRVRHF. The J gene is TRBJ1-5, the V gene TRBV20-1; possibly TRBD1 for D (5 bases). V gave up 3 bases and J gave up 15 bases, with 12 bases separating them. CDR3 length equals 10 residues. Germline values: CDR1 DFQATT, CDR2 SNEGSKA (reference sequence).

This chain connects TRBV28 to TRBJ2-5, with 7 nucleotides matching TRBD2. The CDR3 contains 12 residues. The germline V gene encodes CDR1 MDHEN and CDR2 SYDVKM. V was pared by 6 bases and J by 5 bases, with 3 bases of the junction left unmatched. CDR3 coding DNA: TGTGCCAGCAGCGACGGGGGGGAGACCCAGTACTTC. Translating gives CASSDGGETQYF.

The CDR3 bases are TGTGCCAGCAGCCTCATACGGGAGCAGTACTTC. Amino acid sequence: CASSLIREQYF. The J gene is TRBJ2-7, the V gene TRBV11-2; the D is unclear. Germline V gives CDR1 SGHAT, CDR2 FQNNGV. V was shortened by 5 bases and J by 7 bases, with 9 bases between the two germline ends. The CDR3 is 11 amino acids.

The chain joins TRBV30 to TRBJ2-1; TRBD2 aligns across 10 bases. V lost 3 bases, J lost 0 bases, and 2 bases stayed unmatched. CDR3 length equals 15 residues. Germline V CDR1 and CDR2: GTSNPN, SVGIG (reference sequence). CDR3 sequence reads: CAWRSGGASYNEQFF. CDR3 in DNA: TGTGCCTGGAGGAGCGGGGGGGCCTCCTACAATGAGCAGTTCTTC.

The genes are TRBV7-9 and TRBJ2-7, with no clear D. V was trimmed by 3 bases and J by 3 bases, leaving 15 bases between them. CDR1 and CDR2 from the germline V gene are SEHNR and FQNEAQ (reference sequence). This CDR3 spans 15 amino acids. The CDR3 sequence is CASSLIRGLHYEQYF. As DNA, the CDR3 is TGTGCCAGCAGCTTGATCAGAGGTTTACACTACGAGCAGTACTTC.

The chain carries TRBV6-6 and TRBJ1-1, with 7 bases lining up with TRBD1. CDR1 MNHNY and CDR2 SVGAGI come from the germline V gene (reference sequence). The CDR3 loop spans 14 amino acids. V was pared by 6 bases and J by 3 bases, with 7 bases of the junction left unmatched. The CDR3 DNA is TGTGCCAGCAGCTTACCTGGACAGGACACTGAAGCTTTCTTT. This encodes CASSLPGQDTEAFF.